This T cell receptor beta chain originates from a study of cytomegalovirus exposure and HLA in healthy donors. Study-wide results and limits: There were 164 TCR beta chains listed as cytomegalovirus-associated.

Germline V gene lookup returns CDR1 SNHLY and CDR2 FYNNEI. V shed 5 bases, J shed 5 bases, and the junction held 10 bases outside the gene matches. The CDR3 is 15 amino acids. A word on this clone: Its antigen is as yet unknown.

PCR was performed using 60 Vbeta and 13 Jbeta primers. Sequencing used immunoSEQ multiplex PCR; TCRdb keeps in-frame clones, though not all of them. In the table there are about 120,000 clones, 65% to 90% of which are singletons. Sequencing was carried out using PBMCs. The clonotype comes from a man aged 25 to 40 in good health and CMV-seronegative. The chain combines TRBV2 with TRBJ1-1, with TRBD1 identical over 8 bases. The CDR3 coding sequence is TGTGCCAGCAGTTCTTTCCAGGGGGCGCGAACTGAAGCTTTCTTT. The encoded protein is CASSSFQGARTEAFF.